These 26 T cell receptor beta chains share one sample of origin, sequenced in a study of cytomegalovirus exposure and HLA in healthy donors. PCR involved 60 Vbeta and 13 Jbeta primers. Assay: immunoSEQ multiplex PCR; the TCRdb copy retains only in-frame clones and omits some. The table shows hundreds of thousands of clones, with over 80% occurring only once. The sample consisted of PBMCs. The receptor set was obtained from a man aged 40-49 years in good health and CMV-seropositive.

The J gene is TRBJ2-5, the V gene TRBV5-4; D possibly corresponds to TRBD1 (8 bases). Germline CDR1 reads SGHNT; CDR2 reads YYREEE (reference sequence). Trimming removed 2 bases from V and 9 bases from J, with 14 bases in between. The CDR3 is 13 residues long. CDR3 sequence: CASSFGQGGPQYF. The CDR3 nucleotides are TGTGCCAGCAGCTTCGGACAGGGAGGGCCCCAGTACTTC.

This chain connects TRBV25-1 to TRBJ1-6; D is unresolved. V was pared by 10 bases and J by 7 bases, with 8 bases between. The CDR3 sequence is 11 residues long. The germline CDR1 and CDR2 sequences are MGHDK and SYGVNS. The CDR3 here is CAKTGNSPLHF. CDR3 coding DNA: TGTGCCAAAACGGGGAATTCACCCCTCCACTTT.

About this clone: Mismatch with germline at one junction end may stem from a read error. The chain carries TRBV6-1 and TRBJ2-2, with 9 nucleotides matching TRBD2. The CDR3 sequence is 16 residues long. Per germline, CDR1 MNHNS and CDR2 SASEGT. The CDR3 DNA reads TGTGCCGGCAGTGAAGCGCTTAGCGGGAGAGCCGGGGAGCTGTTTTTT. Amino acid sequence: CAGSEALSGRAGELFF.

The V gene is TRBV30, the J gene TRBJ2-3, with 8 bases identical to TRBD2. The CDR3 runs 14 residues. J was trimmed by 5 bases and V by 0 bases; bases with no gene match: 4. Germline CDR1 is GTSNPN and CDR2 is SVGIG (reference sequence). The CDR3 region is CAWSVSGSVDTQYF. The CDR3 DNA reads TGTGCCTGGAGTGTGAGCGGGAGTGTAGATACGCAGTATTTT. Variable domain in full (rest from reference TRBV30 and TRBJ2-3): SQTIHQWPATLVQPVGSPLSLECTVEGTSNPNLYWYRQAAGRGLQLLFYSVGIGQISSEVPQNLSASRPQDRQFILSSKKLLLSDSGFYLCAWSVSGSVDTQYFGPGTRLTVL.

The V call is TRBV7-3, the J call TRBJ2-7; weak D call: TRBD2 (5 bases). The CDR3 runs 13 residues. The V end was cut by 3 bases, the J end by 2 bases, with 8 bases between. CDR1 is SGHTA and CDR2 is FQGTGA in the germline V gene. The CDR3 nucleotides read TGTGCCAGCAGCTTCTGGCGGGCCTACGAGCAGTACGTC. Translation gives CASSFWRAYEQYV.

V usage is TRBV6-5 and J usage is TRBJ1-4, with D hard to call. This CDR3 contains 14 residues. Trimming removed 5 bases from V and 5 bases from J, with 12 bases in between. Germline V lookup: CDR1 MNHEY, CDR2 SVGAGI. The CDR3 here is CASSQSRRNEKLFF. The CDR3 region has the DNA TGTGCCAGCAGTCAATCCCGCAGGAATGAAAAACTGTTTTTT.

This clone was observed a single time. The V call is TRBV6-1, the J call TRBJ2-2; 13 positions match TRBD2. V was clipped by 7 bases and J by 5 bases; unmatched bases: 4. This CDR3 is 15 amino acids long. CDR1 is MNHNS and CDR2 is SASEGT in the germline V gene. This CDR3 reads CASTQLAGGTGELFF. CDR3 DNA sequence: TGTGCCAGCACCCAACTAGCGGGAGGGACCGGGGAGCTGTTTTTT.

The CDR3 region has the DNA TGTGCCAGCAGTCGGGACACCCCTAGAGAGCAGTTCTTC. Translated: CASSRDTPREQFF. The chain employs TRBV7-6 and TRBJ2-1, with D maybe TRBD1 (6 bases). The CDR3 sequence is 13 residues long. Trimming removed 6 bases at V and 10 bases at J, with 16 bases between. Germline V gene sequence: CDR1 SGHVS, CDR2 FNYEAQ.

V is TRBV5-1 and J is TRBJ2-5; possible D gene TRBD2, 6 bases. The CDR3 covers 14 residues. Deletions cut 5 bases from V and 5 bases from J, with 16 bases between. Germline V gives CDR1 SGHRS, CDR2 YFSETQ. CDR3 protein: CASRSGTGEETQYF. Written as DNA, the CDR3 is TGCGCCAGCAGGTCGGGGACGGGGGAGGAGACCCAGTACTTC.

For this clone: This specimen includes other DNA sequences encoding the same CDR3. The gene calls are TRBV6-5 and TRBJ1-1; 7 bases are a match to TRBD1. Trimming at V came to 4 bases and at J to 3 bases, leaving 5 bases not matched to a gene. This CDR3 comprises 14 residues. Germline V gene data show CDR1 as MNHEY and CDR2 as SVGAGI. CDR3 protein: CASSLGRGYTEAFF. The CDR3 DNA is TGTGCCAGCAGTTTAGGCAGGGGGTACACTGAAGCTTTCTTT.

This sequence joins TRBV30 and TRBJ1-1; maybe TRBD1 (5 bases). The germline gives CDR1 GTSNPN, CDR2 SVGIG (reference sequence). This CDR3 has 14 amino acids. V was clipped by 3 bases and J by 3 bases, with 14 bases between them. The CDR3 region has the DNA TGTGCCTGGAGGAGGGAGGGGTCCGACACTGAAGCTTTCTTT. Its translation: CAWRREGSDTEAFF.

This clone was seen a few times. This chain's CDR3 is CASSKGQGVTQYF. In nucleotides, the CDR3 is TGCGCCAGCAGTAAAGGACAGGGGGTTACGCAGTATTTT. The chain recombines TRBV10-2 with TRBJ2-3, with 10 bases aligning to TRBD1. CDR3 length equals 13 residues. Germline values: CDR1 WSHSY, CDR2 SAAADI. V dropped 5 bases and J dropped 8; count of bases not matched to a gene: 4.

As DNA, the CDR3 is TGTGCCAGCAGCCGGTCAGTGGACATGAACACTGAAGCTTTCTTT. It encodes CASSRSVDMNTEAFF. The gene calls are TRBV9 and TRBJ1-1; tentatively, D is TRBD1 (5 bases). CDR3 length: 15 amino acids. V was clipped by 4 bases and J by 0 bases, with 13 bases between them. CDR1 and CDR2 from the germline V gene are SGDLS and YYNGEE. Based on the CDR3 plus reference TRBV9 and TRBJ1-1, the full variable domain is DSGVTQTPKHLITATGQRVTLRCSPRSGDLSVYWYQQSLDQGLQFLIQYYNGEERAKGNILERFSAQQFPDLHSELNLSSLELGDSALYFCASSRSVDMNTEAFFGQGTRLTVV.

The genes are TRBV6-4 and TRBJ2-3; 7 positions match TRBD2. Germline V lookup: CDR1 MRHNA, CDR2 SNTAGT. Trimming removed 3 bases from V and 1 base from J; junction bases left unmatched: 7. The CDR3 sequence is 16 residues long. The DNA of the CDR3 is TGTGCCAGCAGTGAAGTCGCGGGAGTGGGCACAGATACGCAGTATTTT. This sequence encodes CASSEVAGVGTDTQYF.

A few counts support this clone. V is TRBV25-1 and J is TRBJ2-3; TRBD2 aligns across 8 bases. Germline CDR1 and CDR2: MGHDK and SYGVNS. V lost 5 bases, J lost 8 bases, and 6 bases stayed unmatched. The CDR3 is made up of 13 amino acids. The CDR3 DNA is TGTGCCAGCAGTCCCGATGGACTAGCTACGCAGTATTTT. Amino acid sequence: CASSPDGLATQYF.

This sequence joins TRBV6-5 and TRBJ2-5; 9 bases are a match to TRBD2. The CDR3 covers 14 residues. Per germline, CDR1 MNHEY and CDR2 SVGAGI. After removal of 6 bases from V and 5 bases from J, the junction contained 7 bases not matched to a gene. The CDR3 protein is CASSRLAGWETQYF. CDR3 nucleotides: TGTGCCAGCAGCCGTCTAGCGGGATGGGAGACCCAGTACTTC.

In this sample, this clone is medium-sized. The chain combines TRBV7-9 with TRBJ2-7, with TRBD2 matching 13 bases. Losses at the gene ends were 5 bases for V and 3 bases for J; bases not matched to a gene: 10. The CDR3 runs to 17 residues. Germline-derived CDR1 and CDR2 are SEHNR and FQNEAQ (reference sequence). CDR3 DNA: TGTGCCAGCAGCCCCGGGAGACTAGCGGGAGGCGGCTACGAGCAGTACTTC. This gives the protein CASSPGRLAGGGYEQYF.

V is TRBV6-5 and J is TRBJ2-1, with 8 bases aligning to TRBD2. V gave up 4 bases and J gave up 4 bases; unmatched junction bases: 3. The CDR3 length is 14 residues. Germline V gene lookup returns CDR1 MNHEY and CDR2 SVGAGI. Here the CDR3 reads CASSLAGPYNEQFF. The CDR3 bases are TGTGCCAGCAGTTTAGCGGGACCGTACAATGAGCAGTTCTTC.

The chain carries TRBV5-6 and TRBJ2-5; TRBD2 is a possible D gene (6 bases). This CDR3 spans 15 amino acids. V lost 1 base to trimming and J lost 1 base, with 11 bases between them. Germline assignment: CDR1 SGHDT and CDR2 YYEEEE. CDR3 DNA sequence: TGTGCCAGCAGCTTGCGGGAGTTGTCCCAAGAGACCCAGTACTTC. Encoded protein: CASSLRELSQETQYF. The full variable domain, completed using reference TRBV5-6 and TRBJ2-5, is DAGVTQSPTHLIKTRGQQVTLRCSPKSGHDTVSWYQQALGQGPQFIFQYYEEEERQRGNFPDRFSGHQFPNYSSELNVNALLLGDSALYLCASSLRELSQETQYFGPGTRLLVL.

This chain links TRBV6-6 with TRBJ1-5; D is ambiguous. V was shortened by 7 bases and J by 5 bases, with 12 bases between the two germline ends. CDR1 is MNHNY, CDR2 SVGAGI, per germline (reference sequence). The CDR3 is 13 amino acids. The chain's CDR3 is CASTVDWDQPQHF. CDR3 bases: TGTGCCAGCACCGTAGACTGGGATCAGCCCCAGCATTTT.

The CDR3 is CASSQRLAGGETQYF. The CDR3 bases are TGTGCCAGCAGCCAACGACTAGCGGGAGGAGAGACCCAGTACTTC. The V call is TRBV14, the J call TRBJ2-5; 13 bases are shared with TRBD2. Germline lookup yields CDR1 SGHDN and CDR2 FVKESK. V shed 2 bases and J 4 bases; nucleotides not matched to a gene: 1. The length of the CDR3 is 15 residues.

V gene TRBV20-1 combines with J gene TRBJ2-4; D gene ambiguous. The CDR3 spans 11 residues. The V end lost 3 bases, the J end lost 4 bases, and 4 bases lay between the germline ends. Germline lookup yields CDR1 DFQATT and CDR2 SNEGSKA (reference sequence). CDR3 sequence: CSASLKNIQYF. Written as DNA, the CDR3 is TGCAGTGCTAGCCTAAAAAACATTCAGTACTTC.

This sequence joins TRBV29-1 and TRBJ2-2; possibly TRBD1 for D (5 bases). V was shortened by 4 bases and J by 2 bases, with 11 bases between the two germline ends. Germline loops: CDR1 SQVTM, CDR2 ANQGSEA. The CDR3 length is 14 residues. The CDR3: CSVVGLLNTGELFF. DNA of the CDR3: TGCAGCGTTGTGGGGCTATTAAACACCGGGGAGCTGTTTTTT.

In its sample, this clone was seen once. This chain joins TRBV7-3 and TRBJ2-2; 12 positions agree with TRBD2. Per the germline V gene, CDR1 is SGHTA and CDR2 is FQGTGA. The CDR3 contains 17 residues. J was trimmed by 1 base and V by 5 bases; bases with no gene match: 5. CDR3 DNA sequence: TGTGCCAGCAGCCCCGGGACTAGCGGGCTGAACACCGGGGAGCTGTTTTTT. It yields the protein CASSPGTSGLNTGELFF.

The chain employs TRBV6-1 and TRBJ1-2; 9 bases align to TRBD1. Germline trimming cut 6 bases from V and 4 bases from J; bases unmatched to any gene: 6. The CDR3 contains 14 residues. CDR1 and CDR2 from the germline V gene are MNHNS and SASEGT. CDR3 nucleotides: TGTGCCAGCAGCCGGGACAGGGAAGGCTATGGCTACACCTTC. This encodes CASSRDREGYGYTF.

J is TRBJ1-1 and V is TRBV6-5; 7 nucleotides agree with TRBD1. The CDR3 length is 15 residues. V dropped 2 bases and J dropped 5; count of bases not matched to a gene: 8. Germline assignment: CDR1 MNHEY and CDR2 SVGAGI. The CDR3 sequence is CASSYRITGETEAFF. The DNA of the CDR3 is TGTGCCAGCAGTTACCGAATAACAGGGGAAACTGAAGCTTTCTTT.